Each of the 5 T cell receptor beta chains below was sequenced from the same sample in a study of T cells in Graves' hyperthyroidism and ophthalmopathy. The CDR3 regions of TCR beta were amplified from RNA transcripts. Carried out on the TCR CDR3, a first-round RT-PCR used the HTBI primer set. In TCRdb, the multiplex PCR reads were re-called with MiXCR into one record per CDR3 protein. This sample yields over 150,000 distinct CDR3 sequences, of which less than 20% are seen a single time; 40% to 65% belongs to the top ten. Sequenced sample: blood. The receptor source for this set is a woman aged 50 to 60 with Graves' hyperthyroidism.

In its sample, this clonotype was seen a few times. CDR3 residues: CASSPGTNNEQFF. CDR3 in DNA: TGTGCCAGCAGTCCCGGGACTAACAATGAGCAGTTCTTC. This chain uses TRBV6-4 with TRBJ2-1, with 7 bases fitting TRBD2. Germline assignment: CDR1 MRHNA and CDR2 SNTAGT. This CDR3 has 13 residues. V lost 5 bases, J lost 5 bases, and 3 bases stayed unmatched.

In its sample, this clonotype was seen many times. The chain employs TRBV3-1 and TRBJ1-4; a weak D match, TRBD1 (6 bases). Trimming pared 0 bases from V and 6 bases from J, leaving 14 bases between. Germline V gene sequence: CDR1 LGHDT, CDR2 YNNKEL (reference sequence). This CDR3 has 16 residues. The CDR3 DNA reads as TGTGCCAGCAGCCAAGATTCGGCAGGGGAGTATGAAAAACTGTTTTTT. Amino acids: CASSQDSAGEYEKLFF.

In this sample, this clonotype turned up a few times. V is TRBV20-1 and J is TRBJ2-7; the match to TRBD2 covers 9 bases. Germline V gives CDR1 DFQATT, CDR2 SNEGSKA (reference sequence). The CDR3 covers 13 residues. Trimming took 7 bases from V and 2 from J; bases not matched to a gene: 6. CDR3 bases: TGCAGTGTTCAGACTAGCGGCCCCTACGAGCAGTACTTC. Its translation is CSVQTSGPYEQYF.

For this clonotype: Mismatch with germline at one junction end may stem from a read error. The V call is TRBV5-1, the J call TRBJ1-1; 8 bases fit TRBD1. The CDR3 runs to 16 residues. Germline CDR1 and CDR2: SGHRS and YFSETQ. CDR3 amino acids: CASSYTITGGGTEAFF. In nucleotides, the CDR3 is TGTGCCAGCAGCTACACGATTACAGGGGGAGGCACTGAAGCTTTCTTT.

As for this clonotype: Germline is not matched at one junction end, which may reflect a read error. The chain has TRBV25-1 and TRBJ1-5, with D possibly being TRBD1 (6 bases). The CDR3 covers 15 residues. Germline-derived CDR1 and CDR2 are MGHDK and SYGVNS. CDR3 sequence: CVSSERGLGDQPQHF. DNA for the CDR3: TGTGTCAGCAGTGAACGGGGGCTGGGCGATCAGCCCCAGCATTTT.